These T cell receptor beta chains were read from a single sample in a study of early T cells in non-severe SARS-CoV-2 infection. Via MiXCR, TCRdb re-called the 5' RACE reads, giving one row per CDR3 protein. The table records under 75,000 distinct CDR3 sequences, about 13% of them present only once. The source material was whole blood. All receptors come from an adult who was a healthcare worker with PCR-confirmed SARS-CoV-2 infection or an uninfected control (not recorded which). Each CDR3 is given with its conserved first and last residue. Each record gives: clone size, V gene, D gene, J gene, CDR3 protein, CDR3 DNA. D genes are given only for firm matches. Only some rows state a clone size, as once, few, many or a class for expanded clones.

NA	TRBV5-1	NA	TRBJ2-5	CASSLAMQSGETQYF	TGCGCCAGCAGCTTGGCCATGCAGTCAGGAGAGACCCAGTACTTC
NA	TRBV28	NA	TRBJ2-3	CASSLSPGRDTQYF	TGTGCCAGCAGTTTATCACCGGGTAGGGATACGCAGTATTTT
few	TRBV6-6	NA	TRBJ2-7	CASSPMGAASYEQYF	TGTGCCAGCAGCCCTATGGGCGCCGCATCCTACGAGCAGTACTTC
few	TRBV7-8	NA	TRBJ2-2	CASSNGLGVDTGELFF	TGTGCCAGCAGCAACGGGCTGGGGGTGGACACCGGGGAGCTGTTTTTT
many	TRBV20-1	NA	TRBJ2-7	CSASLQGLYEQYF	TGCAGTGCTAGTCTCCAGGGGTTGTACGAGCAGTACTTC
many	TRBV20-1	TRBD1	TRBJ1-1	CSASQGDTEAFF	TGCAGTGCTTCACAGGGGGATACTGAAGCTTTCTTT
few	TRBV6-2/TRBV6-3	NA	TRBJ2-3	CASSYPASGFADTQYF	TGTGCCAGCAGTTACCCCGCCAGCGGGTTTGCAGATACGCAGTATTTT
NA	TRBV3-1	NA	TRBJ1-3	CASSRSAVSGNTIYF	TGTGCCAGCAGCCGCTCGGCCGTCTCTGGAAACACCATATATTTT
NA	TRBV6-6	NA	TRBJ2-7	CASSYSPREAEQYF	TGTGCCAGCAGTTACTCGCCCAGGGAGGCCGAGCAGTACTTC
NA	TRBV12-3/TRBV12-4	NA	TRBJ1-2	CASSFQAYGYTF	TGTGCCAGCAGTTTTCAAGCCTATGGCTACACCTTC